This T cell receptor beta chain was recorded in a study of control samples from healthy donors and cancer patients. The data were produced by immunoSEQ multiplex PCR, yet TCRdb's version contains in-frame clones alone and is incomplete. Of some 76,000 clones listed, 75% to 90% are singletons. Input material: PBMCs. The sequence came from a woman aged 50 to 60 with colorectal cancer.

For the CDR3, the DNA is TGTGCCAGCAGCTTAGGGGGTGGGAGGGGATACAATCAGCCCCAGCATTTT. Its protein product is CASSLGGGRGYNQPQHF. The rearrangement uses TRBV7-2 and TRBJ1-5; tentatively, D is TRBD1 (5 bases). Germline CDR1 is SGHTA and CDR2 is FQGNSA. Trimming took 1 base from V and 3 from J, leaving 16 bases between them. This CDR3 has 17 residues.